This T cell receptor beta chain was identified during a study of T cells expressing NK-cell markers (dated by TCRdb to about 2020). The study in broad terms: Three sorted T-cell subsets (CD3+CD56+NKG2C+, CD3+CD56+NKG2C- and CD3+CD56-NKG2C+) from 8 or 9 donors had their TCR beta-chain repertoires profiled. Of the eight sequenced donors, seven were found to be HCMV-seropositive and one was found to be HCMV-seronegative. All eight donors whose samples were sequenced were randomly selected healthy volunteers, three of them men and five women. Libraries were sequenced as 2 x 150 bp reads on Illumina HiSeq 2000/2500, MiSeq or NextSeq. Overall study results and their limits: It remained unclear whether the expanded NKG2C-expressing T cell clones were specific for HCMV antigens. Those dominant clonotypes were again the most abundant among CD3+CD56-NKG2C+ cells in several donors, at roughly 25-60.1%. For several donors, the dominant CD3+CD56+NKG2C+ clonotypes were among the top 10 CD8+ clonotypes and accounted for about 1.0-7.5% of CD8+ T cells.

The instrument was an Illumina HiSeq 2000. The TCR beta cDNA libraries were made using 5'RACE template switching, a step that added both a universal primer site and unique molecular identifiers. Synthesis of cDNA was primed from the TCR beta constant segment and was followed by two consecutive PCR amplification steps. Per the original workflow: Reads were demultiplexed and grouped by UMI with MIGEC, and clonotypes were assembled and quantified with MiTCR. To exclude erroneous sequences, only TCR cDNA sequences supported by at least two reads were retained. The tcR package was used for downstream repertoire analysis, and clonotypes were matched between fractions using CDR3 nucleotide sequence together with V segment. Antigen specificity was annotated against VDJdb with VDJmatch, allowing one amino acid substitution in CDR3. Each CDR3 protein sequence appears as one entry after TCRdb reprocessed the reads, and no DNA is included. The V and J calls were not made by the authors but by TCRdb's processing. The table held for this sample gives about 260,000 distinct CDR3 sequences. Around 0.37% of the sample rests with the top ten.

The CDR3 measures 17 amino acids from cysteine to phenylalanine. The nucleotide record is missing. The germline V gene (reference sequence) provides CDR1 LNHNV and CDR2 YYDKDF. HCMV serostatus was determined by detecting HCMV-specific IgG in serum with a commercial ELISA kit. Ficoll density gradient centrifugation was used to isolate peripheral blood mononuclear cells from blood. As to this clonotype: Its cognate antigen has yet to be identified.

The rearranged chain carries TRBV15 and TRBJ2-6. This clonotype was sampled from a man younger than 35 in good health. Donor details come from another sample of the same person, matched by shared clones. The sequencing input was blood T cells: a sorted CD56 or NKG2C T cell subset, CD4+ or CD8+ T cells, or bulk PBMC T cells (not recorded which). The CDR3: CATSIKGSHSGANVLTF.